These T cell receptor beta chains were read from a single sample in a study of cytomegalovirus exposure and HLA in healthy donors. Method: immunoSEQ multiplex PCR; TCRdb's copy keeps in-frame clones and lacks some. The profile shows about 240,000 clones, 70% to 90% of them singletons. Sequencing used PBMCs. The receptors were gathered from an older woman in good health and CMV-seropositive. The CDR3 runs from the conserved cysteine through the conserved F or W. The order of the fields is J gene, V gene, D gene, clone size, CDR3 protein, CDR3 DNA. A D gene is named only where the DNA matches it firmly. Clone size is not always given. Where it is, it says once, few, many or a class for expanded clones.

J: TRBJ1-1
V: TRBV2
D: TRBD1
size: .
CDR3: CASRGTGGRPTEAFF
DNA: TGTGCCAGCAGAGGGACAGGCGGTCGTCCCACTGAAGCTTTCTTT

J: TRBJ1-1
V: TRBV18
D: TRBD1
size: .
CDR3: CASSRGQDTEAFF
DNA: TGTGCCAGCTCACGGGGACAGGATACTGAAGCTTTCTTT

J: TRBJ2-3
V: TRBV10-3
D: .
size: .
CDR3: CAISDRDTQYF
DNA: TGTGCCATCAGTGATCGGGATACGCAGTATTTT

J: TRBJ1-2
V: TRBV29-1
D: .
size: .
CDR3: CSVEGVDGYTF
DNA: TGCAGCGTTGAAGGAGTCGATGGCTACACCTTC

J: TRBJ2-3
V: TRBV5-1
D: TRBD2
size: once
CDR3: CASRPGWTSGRGTDTQYF
DNA: TGCGCCAGCAGGCCTGGGTGGACTAGCGGGAGAGGGACAGATACGCAGTATTTT

J: TRBJ1-2
V: TRBV19
D: .
size: .
CDR3: CASRWGSSSGYTF
DNA: TGTGCCAGTAGATGGGGCTCTTCGAGTGGCTACACCTTC

J: TRBJ2-7
V: TRBV5-6
D: TRBD2
size: .
CDR3: CASSLGGRAVSEQYF
DNA: TGTGCCAGCAGCTTAGGCGGGAGGGCGGTTAGCGAGCAGTACTTC

J: TRBJ2-1
V: TRBV5-4
D: .
size: .
CDR3: CASRDGAEGRNEQFF
DNA: TGTGCCAGCAGGGATGGGGCGGAGGGAAGGAATGAGCAGTTCTTC

J: TRBJ2-5
V: TRBV7-3
D: TRBD1
size: .
CDR3: CASRPTGGGRETQYF
DNA: TGTGCCAGCAGACCGACAGGGGGAGGGCGGGAGACCCAGTACTTC

J: TRBJ2-7
V: TRBV28
D: TRBD1
size: .
CDR3: CASTPGQGTYEQYF
DNA: TGTGCCAGCACTCCGGGACAGGGGACCTACGAGCAGTACTTC

J: TRBJ2-7
V: TRBV15
D: TRBD2
size: once
CDR3: CATSREESSGLVERYF
DNA: TGTGCCACCAGCAGAGAGGAATCTAGCGGGCTTGTCGAACGGTACTTC

J: TRBJ2-2
V: TRBV5-6
D: TRBD2
size: .
CDR3: CASSFSGRGNYGELFF
DNA: TGTGCCAGCAGCTTTAGCGGGAGAGGGAATTACGGGGAGCTGTTTTTT

J: TRBJ2-2
V: TRBV6-7
D: .
size: .
CDR3: CASSNGLTATGELFF
DNA: TGTGCCAGCAGTAACGGACTAACCGCCACCGGGGAGCTGTTTTTT

J: TRBJ2-3
V: TRBV4-1
D: .
size: .
CDR3: CASSQPRDTQYF
DNA: TGCGCCAGCAGCCAGCCTAGAGATACGCAGTATTTT

J: TRBJ2-7
V: TRBV5-1
D: .
size: .
CDR3: CASSQGSYEQYF
DNA: TGCGCCAGCAGCCAGGGATCGTACGAGCAGTACTTC

J: TRBJ2-7
V: TRBV27
D: .
size: few
CDR3: CASSPPTPDYEQYF
DNA: TGTGCCAGCAGTCCCCCGACTCCGGACTACGAGCAGTACTTC

J: TRBJ1-2
V: TRBV5-1
D: TRBD1
size: .
CDR3: CASSERPPGQGAHGYTF
DNA: TGCGCCAGCAGCGAAAGGCCGCCGGGACAGGGCGCCCATGGCTACACCTTC

J: TRBJ1-4
V: TRBV7-2
D: TRBD1
size: .
CDR3: CASSISGQTNEKLFF
DNA: TGTGCCAGCAGCATATCGGGACAGACTAATGAAAAACTGTTTTTT

J: TRBJ2-7
V: TRBV7-6
D: .
size: .
CDR3: CASTPVTLPGEQYF
DNA: TGTGCCAGCACCCCCGTAACCCTTCCCGGCGAGCAGTACTTC

J: TRBJ2-7
V: TRBV5-1
D: .
size: .
CDR3: CASSLVLGGSTYEQYF
DNA: TGCGCCAGCAGCTTGGTGTTAGGGGGTTCAACCTACGAGCAGTACTTC

J: TRBJ2-1
V: TRBV28
D: TRBD2
size: .
CDR3: CASSRGGVEQFF
DNA: TGTGCCAGCAGTCGGGGGGGGGTTGAGCAGTTCTTC

J: TRBJ1-5
V: TRBV2
D: .
size: few
CDR3: CASRFNPSMAVDQPQHF
DNA: TGTGCCAGCAGATTTAACCCTTCCATGGCTGTCGATCAGCCCCAGCATTTT

J: TRBJ1-1
V: TRBV5-4
D: .
size: .
CDR3: CASRTWGDGTEAFF
DNA: TGTGCCAGCAGAACCTGGGGGGATGGCACTGAAGCTTTCTTT

J: TRBJ1-3
V: TRBV30
D: .
size: .
CDR3: CAWSVSGNTIYF
DNA: TGTGCCTGGAGCGTCTCCGGAAACACCATATATTTT

J: TRBJ2-7
V: TRBV6-5
D: TRBD1
size: .
CDR3: CASSRGQGYEQYF
DNA: TGTGCCAGCAGCCGCGGACAGGGCTACGAGCAGTACTTC

J: TRBJ2-1
V: TRBV5-1
D: .
size: .
CDR3: CASSLGLTSYNEQFF
DNA: TGCGCCAGCAGCTTGGGACTGACTTCCTACAATGAGCAGTTCTTC

J: TRBJ2-7
V: TRBV5-1
D: .
size: once
CDR3: CASSLAGSYEQYF
DNA: TGCGCCAGCAGCTTGGCCGGTAGTTACGAGCAGTACTTC

J: TRBJ1-5
V: TRBV11-2
D: .
size: .
CDR3: CASSSGLNQPQHF
DNA: TGTGCCAGCAGCTCAGGGTTAAATCAGCCCCAGCATTTT

J: TRBJ1-2
V: TRBV19
D: TRBD1
size: .
CDR3: CASSVGTAVNYGYTF
DNA: TGTGCCAGTAGTGTCGGGACAGCTGTGAACTATGGCTACACCTTC

J: TRBJ2-2
V: TRBV6-5
D: TRBD2
size: .
CDR3: CASSLGGRGAGELFF
DNA: TGTGCCAGCAGCCTCGGCGGGAGAGGCGCCGGGGAGCTGTTTTTT

J: TRBJ2-1
V: TRBV10-3
D: .
size: .
CDR3: CAISDVIENEQFF
DNA: TGTGCCATCAGTGACGTTATAGAAAATGAGCAGTTCTTC

J: TRBJ1-6
V: TRBV5-6
D: .
size: once
CDR3: CASSLGQNNSPLHF
DNA: TGTGCCAGCAGCTTGGGACAAAATAATTCACCCCTCCACTTT

J: TRBJ2-7
V: TRBV30
D: TRBD1
size: .
CDR3: CAWSTHRGLNEQYF
DNA: TGTGCCTGGAGTACTCACAGGGGGCTAAACGAGCAGTACTTC

J: TRBJ1-4
V: TRBV7-9
D: TRBD1
size: .
CDR3: CASSLDRAEKLFF
DNA: TGTGCCAGCAGCTTGGACAGGGCGGAAAAACTGTTTTTT

J: TRBJ2-3
V: TRBV10-1
D: .
size: .
CDR3: CASSGLADTQYF
DNA: TGCGCCAGCAGTGGACTAGCAGATACGCAGTATTTT

J: TRBJ1-5
V: TRBV19
D: .
size: .
CDR3: CASSIEGSQPQHF
DNA: TGTGCCAGTAGTATAGAAGGGAGCCAGCCCCAGCATTTT

J: TRBJ1-2
V: TRBV2
D: .
size: once
CDR3: CASVTSGEIYGYTF
DNA: TGTGCCAGCGTGACGTCAGGGGAGATCTATGGCTACACCTTC

J: TRBJ2-1
V: TRBV19
D: TRBD2
size: .
CDR3: CASSTLAGFEQFF
DNA: TGTGCCAGTAGTACTCTAGCGGGATTTGAGCAGTTCTTC

J: TRBJ2-7
V: TRBV7-6
D: TRBD1
size: few
CDR3: CASSLPFAGTGGHEQYF
DNA: TGTGCCAGCAGCTTACCCTTCGCCGGGACAGGGGGCCACGAGCAGTACTTC

J: TRBJ1-2
V: TRBV4-1
D: .
size: .
CDR3: CASSQVMVTQAYGYTF
DNA: TGCGCCAGCAGCCAAGTAATGGTGACACAAGCCTATGGCTACACCTTC

J: TRBJ1-4
V: TRBV27
D: .
size: .
CDR3: CASRSSGARGKLFF
DNA: TGTGCCAGCAGATCCTCAGGGGCACGAGGAAAACTGTTTTTT

J: TRBJ2-1
V: TRBV29-1
D: .
size: .
CDR3: CSVAGITYNEQFF
DNA: TGCAGCGTTGCAGGGATAACTTACAATGAGCAGTTCTTC

J: TRBJ1-1
V: TRBV19
D: .
size: .
CDR3: CASREGITEAFF
DNA: TGTGCCAGTAGGGAGGGCATCACTGAAGCTTTCTTT

J: TRBJ1-5
V: TRBV7-2
D: .
size: .
CDR3: CASSTASNQPQHF
DNA: TGTGCCAGCAGTACAGCTAGCAATCAGCCCCAGCATTTT

J: TRBJ2-3
V: TRBV7-9
D: TRBD1
size: .
CDR3: CASRDREETQYF
DNA: TGTGCCAGCAGAGACAGGGAAGAGACGCAGTATTTT

J: TRBJ2-5
V: TRBV7-9
D: TRBD2
size: .
CDR3: CASSLGSSGSGETQYF
DNA: TGTGCCAGCAGCTTAGGGAGTAGCGGGAGTGGTGAGACCCAGTACTTC

J: TRBJ2-3
V: TRBV19
D: .
size: .
CDR3: CASSIGVTDTQYF
DNA: TGTGCCAGTAGTATAGGAGTAACAGATACGCAGTATTTT

J: TRBJ2-7
V: TRBV29-1
D: TRBD2
size: .
CDR3: CSATKAGGPSYEQYF
DNA: TGCAGCGCAACGAAAGCGGGAGGGCCCTCCTACGAGCAGTACTTC

J: TRBJ1-2
V: TRBV27
D: .
size: .
CDR3: CASSLSGGNYGYTF
DNA: TGTGCCAGCAGTTTATCGGGAGGGAACTATGGCTACACCTTC

J: TRBJ2-7
V: TRBV30
D: .
size: .
CDR3: CAWRETVSYEQYF
DNA: TGTGCCTGGAGGGAGACAGTCTCCTACGAGCAGTACTTC

J: TRBJ1-1
V: TRBV19
D: .
size: .
CDR3: CASTRTQSSNTEAFF
DNA: TGTGCCAGTACCCGGACACAGAGTAGCAACACTGAAGCTTTCTTT

J: TRBJ2-3
V: TRBV30
D: TRBD2
size: .
CDR3: CAWSGGLGVRDTQYF
DNA: TGTGCCTGGAGTGGGGGACTAGGGGTGCGAGATACGCAGTATTTT

J: TRBJ1-1
V: TRBV27
D: .
size: .
CDR3: CASSPPLAGMNTEAFF
DNA: TGTGCCAGCAGTCCGCCCCTGGCAGGCATGAACACTGAAGCTTTCTTT

J: TRBJ2-3
V: TRBV18
D: .
size: .
CDR3: CASSPPSLAADTQYF
DNA: TGTGCCAGCTCACCACCTTCATTAGCAGCAGATACGCAGTATTTT

J: TRBJ2-2
V: TRBV18
D: TRBD1
size: .
CDR3: CASSPRRQGWTGELFF
DNA: TGTGCCAGCTCACCACGACGACAGGGGTGGACCGGGGAGCTGTTTTTT

J: TRBJ2-7
V: TRBV5-4
D: TRBD2
size: .
CDR3: CASSLGTLAGNEQYF
DNA: TGTGCCAGCAGCTTGGGCACCCTAGCGGGAAACGAGCAGTACTTC

J: TRBJ2-6
V: TRBV11-2
D: .
size: .
CDR3: CASSASSSAGANVLTF
DNA: TGTGCCAGCAGCGCTTCCTCTAGCGCCGGGGCCAACGTCCTGACTTTC